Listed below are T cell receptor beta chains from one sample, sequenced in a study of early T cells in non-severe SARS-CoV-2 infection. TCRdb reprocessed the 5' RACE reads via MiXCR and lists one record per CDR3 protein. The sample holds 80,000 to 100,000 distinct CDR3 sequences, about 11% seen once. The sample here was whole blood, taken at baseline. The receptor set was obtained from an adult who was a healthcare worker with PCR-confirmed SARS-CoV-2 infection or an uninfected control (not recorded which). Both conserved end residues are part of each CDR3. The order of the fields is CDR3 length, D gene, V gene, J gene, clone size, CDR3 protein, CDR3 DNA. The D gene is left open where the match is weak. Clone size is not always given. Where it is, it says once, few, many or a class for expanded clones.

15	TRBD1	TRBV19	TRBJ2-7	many	CASSIQGQGYYEQYF	TGTGCCAGTAGTATACAAGGACAGGGGTACTACGAGCAGTACTTC
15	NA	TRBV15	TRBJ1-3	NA	CATSRDPGPGNTIYF	TGTGCCACCAGCAGAGATCCAGGGCCTGGAAACACCATATATTTT
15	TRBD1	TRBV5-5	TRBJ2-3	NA	CASSGSTGGTDTQYF	TGTGCCAGCAGCGGCTCGACAGGGGGCACAGATACGCAGTATTTT
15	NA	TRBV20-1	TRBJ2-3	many	CSARQKRASTDTQYF	TGCAGTGCTAGACAAAAGCGGGCTAGCACAGATACGCAGTATTTT
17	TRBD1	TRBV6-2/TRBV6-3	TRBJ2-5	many	CASSAQGQDPEGETQYF	TGTGCCAGCAGTGCACAGGGACAGGACCCAGAGGGGGAGACCCAGTACTTC
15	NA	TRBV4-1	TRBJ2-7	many	CASSQDILRAYEQYF	TGCGCCAGCAGCCAAGACATTCTAAGAGCCTACGAGCAGTACTTC
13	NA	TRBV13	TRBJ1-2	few	CASSARPVDGYTF	TGTGCCAGCAGCGCCCGGCCTGTTGATGGCTACACCTTC
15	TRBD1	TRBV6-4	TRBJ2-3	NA	CASSRQGRRTDTQYF	TGTGCCAGCAGCAGACAGGGGCGAAGGACAGATACGCAGTATTTT
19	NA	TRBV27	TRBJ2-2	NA	CASSLFRLGGIANTGELFF	TGTGCCAGCAGTTTATTTCGCTTAGGGGGGATTGCGAACACCGGGGAGCTGTTTTTT
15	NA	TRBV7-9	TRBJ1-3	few	CASSSLGGTGNTIYF	TGTGCCAGCAGCTCTCTAGGAGGAACTGGAAACACCATATATTTT
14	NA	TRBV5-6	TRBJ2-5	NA	CASSTGLPAETQYF	TGTGCCAGCAGCACGGGACTCCCGGCGGAGACCCAGTACTTC
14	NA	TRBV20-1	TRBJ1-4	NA	CSASRDGSNEKLFF	TGCAGTGCTTCGAGGGACGGATCTAATGAAAAACTGTTTTTT
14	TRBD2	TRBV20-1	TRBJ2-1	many	CSARLAGVYNEQFF	TGCAGTGCTCGACTAGCGGGAGTGTACAATGAGCAGTTCTTC
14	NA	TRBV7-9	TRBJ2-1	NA	CASSLGGSGNEQFF	TGTGCCAGCAGCTTAGGCGGGTCGGGAAATGAGCAGTTCTTC
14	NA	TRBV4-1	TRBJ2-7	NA	CASSPRKGHKKQYF	TGCGCCAGCAGCCCCCGAAAGGGGCATAAGAAGCAGTACTTC
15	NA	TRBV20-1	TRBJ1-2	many	CSASSNGGLHYGYTF	TGCAGTGCTAGCTCCAACGGGGGCTTGCACTATGGCTACACCTTC
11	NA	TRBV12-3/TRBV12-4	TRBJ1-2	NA	CASSQRTSLTF	TGTGCCAGCAGCCAACGGACCTCCCTCACCTTC
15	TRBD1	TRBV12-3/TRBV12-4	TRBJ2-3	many	CASSRQGWGTDTQYF	TGTGCCAGCAGTCGACAGGGCTGGGGCACAGATACGCAGTATTTT
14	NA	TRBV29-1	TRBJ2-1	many	CSVVLLEGRDEQFF	TGCAGCGTTGTACTACTAGAGGGGCGCGATGAGCAGTTCTTC
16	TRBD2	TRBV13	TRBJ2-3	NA	CASSESSGQVPDTQYF	TGTGCCAGCAGCGAATCTAGCGGCCAGGTTCCAGATACGCAGTATTTT
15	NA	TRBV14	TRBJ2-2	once	CASSPNRANTGELFF	TGTGCCAGCAGCCCAAACAGGGCGAACACCGGGGAGCTGTTTTTT
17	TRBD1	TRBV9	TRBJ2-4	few	CASSADQVPGQKNIQYF	TGTGCCAGCAGCGCCGACCAGGTCCCGGGACAGAAAAACATTCAGTACTTC
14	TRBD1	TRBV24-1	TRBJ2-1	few	CATSDLRQGDEQFF	TGTGCCACCAGTGACCTCCGACAGGGCGATGAGCAGTTCTTC
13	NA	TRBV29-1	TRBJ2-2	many	CSVGRLRAGELFF	TGCAGCGTTGGCAGACTCAGGGCCGGGGAGCTGTTTTTT
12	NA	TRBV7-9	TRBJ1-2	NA	CASSLEGYGYTF	TGTGCCAGCAGCTTAGAGGGGTATGGCTACACCTTC
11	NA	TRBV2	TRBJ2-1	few	CASRRYNEQFF	TGTGCCAGCAGGAGATACAATGAGCAGTTCTTC
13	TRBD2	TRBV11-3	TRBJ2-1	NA	CASSISGTNEQFF	TGTGCCAGCAGCATTAGCGGGACGAATGAGCAGTTCTTC
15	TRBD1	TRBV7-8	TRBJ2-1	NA	CASSVGQGFHNEQFF	TGTGCCAGCAGCGTCGGACAGGGGTTCCACAATGAGCAGTTCTTC
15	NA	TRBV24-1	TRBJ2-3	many	CATSDTASSTDTQYF	TGTGCCACCAGTGATACGGCTAGCTCAACAGATACGCAGTATTTT
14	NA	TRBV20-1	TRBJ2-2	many	CSAFKAVDTGELFF	TGCAGTGCTTTCAAAGCGGTGGACACCGGGGAGCTGTTTTTT
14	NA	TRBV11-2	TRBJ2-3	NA	CASSWTSGTDTQYF	TGTGCCAGCAGCTGGACAAGCGGCACAGATACGCAGTATTTT
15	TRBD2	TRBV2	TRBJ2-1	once	CASSRGLAEYNEQFF	TGTGCCAGCAGTCGTGGACTAGCGGAATACAATGAGCAGTTCTTC
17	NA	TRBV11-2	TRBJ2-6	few	CASTFDRFKAGANVLTF	TGTGCCAGCACCTTCGACAGGTTTAAAGCTGGGGCCAACGTCCTGACTTTC
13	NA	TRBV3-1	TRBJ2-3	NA	CASSPSRSDTQYF	TGTGCCAGCAGCCCCTCTCGCTCAGATACGCAGTATTTT
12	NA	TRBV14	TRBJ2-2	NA	CASSQVVGELFF	TGTGCCAGCAGCCAAGTCGTCGGGGAGCTGTTTTTT
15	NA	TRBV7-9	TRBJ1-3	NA	CASSFSQSSENTIYF	TGTGCCAGCAGCTTTAGTCAGAGCTCTGAAAACACCATATATTTT
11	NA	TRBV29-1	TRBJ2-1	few	CSVERGNEQFF	TGCAGCGTTGAACGGGGCAATGAGCAGTTCTTC
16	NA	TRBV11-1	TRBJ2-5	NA	CASSRDDGARRETQYF	TGTGCCAGCAGCCGTGATGACGGGGCGCGGAGGGAGACCCAGTACTTC
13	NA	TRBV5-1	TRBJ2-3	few	CASSLTRQGAQYF	TGCGCCAGCAGCTTGACGAGGCAAGGGGCGCAGTATTTT
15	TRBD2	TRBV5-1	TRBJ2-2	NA	CASSAREINTGELFF	TGCGCCAGCAGCGCGCGGGAGATAAACACCGGGGAGCTGTTTTTT
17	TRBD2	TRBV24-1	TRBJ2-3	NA	CATSDATRLAGADTQYF	TGTGCCACCAGTGATGCCACAAGACTAGCGGGGGCAGATACGCAGTATTTT
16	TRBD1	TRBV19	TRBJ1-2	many	CASSLPGQGDIYGYTF	TGTGCCAGTTCGCTCCCCGGACAGGGGGATATCTATGGCTACACCTTC
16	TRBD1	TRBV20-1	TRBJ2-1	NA	CSARDPGQGFSNEQFF	TGCAGTGCTAGAGACCCAGGACAGGGGTTTTCCAATGAGCAGTTCTTC
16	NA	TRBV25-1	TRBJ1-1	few	CASRRFGRPPNTEAFF	TGTGCCAGCAGACGATTCGGGCGGCCCCCGAACACTGAAGCTTTCTTT
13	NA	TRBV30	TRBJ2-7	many	CASSRGMALEQYF	TGTGCCTCATCCCGGGGAATGGCCCTCGAGCAGTACTTC
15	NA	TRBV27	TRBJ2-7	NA	CASSSQGRSSYEQYF	TGTGCCAGCAGTTCACAGGGTAGGAGCTCCTACGAGCAGTACTTC
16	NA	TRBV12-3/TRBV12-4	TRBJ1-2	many	CASSLRIGQTFYGYTF	TGTGCCAGCAGTTTACGCATAGGACAGACTTTCTATGGCTACACCTTC
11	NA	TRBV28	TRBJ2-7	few	CASSLQYEQYF	TGTGCCAGCAGCCTTCAATACGAGCAGTACTTC
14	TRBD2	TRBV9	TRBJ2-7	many	CASSEGTRSYEQYF	TGTGCCAGCAGCGAGGGGACTAGAAGCTACGAGCAGTACTTC
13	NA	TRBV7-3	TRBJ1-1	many	CASSSTGNTEAFF	TGTGCCAGCTCCTCGACAGGTAACACTGAAGCTTTCTTT
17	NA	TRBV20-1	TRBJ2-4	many	CSAFPADIGGFENIQYF	TGCAGTGCTTTCCCAGCTGACATCGGGGGCTTTGAAAACATTCAGTACTTC
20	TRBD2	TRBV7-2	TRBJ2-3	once	CASSVTVRGFSGGARDTQYF	TGTGCCAGCAGCGTAACCGTCAGGGGTTTTAGCGGGGGGGCAAGAGATACGCAGTATTTT
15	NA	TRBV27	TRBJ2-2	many	CASSLRQPNTGELFF	TGTGCCAGCAGTTTAAGGCAGCCGAACACCGGGGAGCTGTTTTTT